A selection of T cell receptor beta chains follows, all from one sample in a study of early T cells in non-severe SARS-CoV-2 infection. TCRdb called the 5' RACE reads again in MiXCR, with one record for every CDR3 protein. Here the sample spans tens of thousands of distinct CDR3 sequences, roughly an eighth being singletons. The sequenced sample was whole blood. The source of these receptors is an adult who was a healthcare worker with PCR-confirmed SARS-CoV-2 infection or an uninfected control (not recorded which). CDR3s include the opening cysteine and the closing phenylalanine or tryptophan. The D gene is left open where the match is weak. Part of the rows lack a size; the others show once, few, many or a class for expanded clones.

TRBV9	NA	TRBJ1-1	NA	TGTGCCAGCAGCGTAGAAGTCAGTCATACTGAAGCTTTCTTT	CASSVEVSHTEAFF
TRBV18	NA	TRBJ2-7	NA	TGTGCCAGCTCACCAGAAGGACTGACTGGCTACGAGCAGTACTTC	CASSPEGLTGYEQYF
TRBV7-2	NA	TRBJ1-5	many	TGTGCCAGCAGCTTATGGGGTTATAGCAATCAGCCCCAGCATTTT	CASSLWGYSNQPQHF
TRBV11-2	TRBD1	TRBJ1-1	few	TGTGCCAGCACCCGAGTGGGCAGGGGGAACATGAACACTGAAGCTTTCTTT	CASTRVGRGNMNTEAFF
TRBV27	NA	TRBJ2-7	few	TGTGCCGGCCGAGTCCCCTACGAGCAGTACTTC	CAGRVPYEQYF
TRBV5-4	NA	TRBJ2-2	many	TGTGCCAGCAGCTTGGATCTGGCGACCCCGGACACCGGGGAGCTGTTTTTT	CASSLDLATPDTGELFF
TRBV7-9	TRBD1	TRBJ1-5	many	TGTGCCAGCAGCGCGACAGGGGATCAGCCCCAGCATTTT	CASSATGDQPQHF
TRBV18	NA	TRBJ2-7	NA	TGTGCCAGCTCGTCCCAGGCGGGGCGTGACGAGCAGTACTTC	CASSSQAGRDEQYF
TRBV7-3	NA	TRBJ1-1	few	TGTGCCAGCAGCTCTGACAGTAACACTGAAGCTTTCTTT	CASSSDSNTEAFF
TRBV28	NA	TRBJ2-3	few	TGTGCCAGCAGTTCCGGGACTCCGTCAGATACGCAGTATTTT	CASSSGTPSDTQYF
TRBV19	NA	TRBJ2-5	NA	TGTGCCAGTAGTAAGCTAGGGCCAGGAGAGACCCAGTACTTC	CASSKLGPGETQYF
TRBV7-3	NA	TRBJ2-7	NA	TGTGCCAGCAGCTTAATGGCGGTGGCCGCCTACGAGCAGTACTTC	CASSLMAVAAYEQYF
TRBV25-1	NA	TRBJ1-2	many	TGTGCCAGCCGATCAACGGGGTTAGACTATGGCTACACCTTC	CASRSTGLDYGYTF
TRBV5-1	NA	TRBJ2-1	few	TGCGCCAGCAGCCTCACCGACAATGAGCAGTTCTTC	CASSLTDNEQFF
TRBV5-1	TRBD2	TRBJ2-3	NA	TGCGCCAGCCCGGGGGGGCAGTATTTT	CASPGGQYF
TRBV7-2	NA	TRBJ2-3	few	TGTGCCAGCAGCGCGAACTCGGGGCCAGATACGCAGTATTTT	CASSANSGPDTQYF
TRBV6-2/TRBV6-3	NA	TRBJ2-2	NA	TGTGCCAGCAGTTATAGAGGGATTGACGCCGGGGAGCTGTTTTTT	CASSYRGIDAGELFF
TRBV18	NA	TRBJ2-7	many	TGTGCCAGCTCACCAAAGACGGCAACCTACGAGCAGTACTTC	CASSPKTATYEQYF
TRBV9	NA	TRBJ1-4	NA	TGTGCCAGCAGCGTGGGGCGGCTGAATGAAAAACTGTTTTTT	CASSVGRLNEKLFF
TRBV6-5	TRBD1	TRBJ2-1	many	TGTGCCAGCAGTTACTTGCGGGGACAGGGGACGGGTGAGCAGTTCTTC	CASSYLRGQGTGEQFF
TRBV6-5	NA	TRBJ2-2	many	TGTGCCAGCAGCCCGAACTTGCCTTCTACGAACACCGGGGAGCTGTTTTTT	CASSPNLPSTNTGELFF
TRBV19	TRBD1	TRBJ2-5	few	TGTGCCAGTAGTTCCGGGACAGGGAAGACCCAGTACTTC	CASSSGTGKTQYF
TRBV6-6	NA	TRBJ2-1	NA	TGTGCCAGCAGTTACTCCCGCTCCTACAATGAGCAGTTCTTC	CASSYSRSYNEQFF
TRBV9	NA	TRBJ2-3	few	TGTGCCAGCAGCGTATATGAGTTTCGGGATACGCAGTATTTT	CASSVYEFRDTQYF
TRBV7-2	NA	TRBJ2-1	few	TGTGCCACCCGACTGGCCTCCTACAATGAGCAGTTCTTC	CATRLASYNEQFF
TRBV7-2	TRBD2	TRBJ2-1	many	TGTGCCAGCAGCCCAGGCCCCGGGCGGGGGGCCTACAATGAGCAGTTCTTC	CASSPGPGRGAYNEQFF
TRBV7-2	TRBD2	TRBJ2-7	many	TGTGCCAGCAGCGGACTAGCGGGAGGGCCGAGTGGGGAGCAGTACTTC	CASSGLAGGPSGEQYF